These T cell receptor beta chains were read from a single sample in a study of T cell repertoires in cytomegalovirus infection. Each CDR3 protein is one row after TCRdb ran MiXCR on the reads. Of approximately 130,000 distinct CDR3 sequences in the sample, 24% are singletons; the top ten hold about a third. Their specific antigens are unknown. Sequenced material: PBMCs, sequenced either directly or after in vitro stimulation (not recorded which). Source of these receptors: a human donor in good health (CMV status not recorded). Some clones in this sample may be carry-over from other donors' samples. CDR3s leave out the opening cysteine and the closing phenylalanine or tryptophan.

v_call,cdr3_aa
TRBV7-8,ASSSRRDSHNEQF
TRBV5-6,ASSPRLAGASEQF
TRBV6-2/TRBV6-3,ASSFDSGDAYNEQF
TRBV5-4,ASSPASQETQY
TRBV12-3/TRBV12-4,ASRPLTGGPSTDTQY
TRBV7-2,ASSLGWDRVDYGYT
TRBV15,ATSMRLAGEQF
TRBV20-1,SARVGGPHNEQF
TRBV19,ASSPRDYSGEQF
TRBV3-1,ASSRTSENYNEQF
TRBV7-2,ASSLIAASETQY
TRBV5-8,ASSQGLAGPNEKLF
TRBV6-6,ASSYPSGGRAPVAY
TRBV6-6,ATKFSGAPDTQY
TRBV7-9,ASSSHRATGEKLF
TRBV7-2,ASSLDFTADTQY
TRBV12-3/TRBV12-4,ASSRRRSPSYEQY
TRBV24-1,ATSAPPPIHNEQF
TRBV7-6,ASSATPYEQY
TRBV11-2,ASSFAGTVSGYT
TRBV11-2,ASSLGVAGGDTQY
TRBV20-1,SAPDYPLNNEQF
TRBV29-1,SGTALVGLNTEAF
TRBV5-1,ASSFGSPTTNRASYEQY
TRBV7-9,ASSPPMGATNEKLF
TRBV4-2,ASSPPAASSYEQY
TRBV12-3/TRBV12-4,ASSGDRWDSPLH